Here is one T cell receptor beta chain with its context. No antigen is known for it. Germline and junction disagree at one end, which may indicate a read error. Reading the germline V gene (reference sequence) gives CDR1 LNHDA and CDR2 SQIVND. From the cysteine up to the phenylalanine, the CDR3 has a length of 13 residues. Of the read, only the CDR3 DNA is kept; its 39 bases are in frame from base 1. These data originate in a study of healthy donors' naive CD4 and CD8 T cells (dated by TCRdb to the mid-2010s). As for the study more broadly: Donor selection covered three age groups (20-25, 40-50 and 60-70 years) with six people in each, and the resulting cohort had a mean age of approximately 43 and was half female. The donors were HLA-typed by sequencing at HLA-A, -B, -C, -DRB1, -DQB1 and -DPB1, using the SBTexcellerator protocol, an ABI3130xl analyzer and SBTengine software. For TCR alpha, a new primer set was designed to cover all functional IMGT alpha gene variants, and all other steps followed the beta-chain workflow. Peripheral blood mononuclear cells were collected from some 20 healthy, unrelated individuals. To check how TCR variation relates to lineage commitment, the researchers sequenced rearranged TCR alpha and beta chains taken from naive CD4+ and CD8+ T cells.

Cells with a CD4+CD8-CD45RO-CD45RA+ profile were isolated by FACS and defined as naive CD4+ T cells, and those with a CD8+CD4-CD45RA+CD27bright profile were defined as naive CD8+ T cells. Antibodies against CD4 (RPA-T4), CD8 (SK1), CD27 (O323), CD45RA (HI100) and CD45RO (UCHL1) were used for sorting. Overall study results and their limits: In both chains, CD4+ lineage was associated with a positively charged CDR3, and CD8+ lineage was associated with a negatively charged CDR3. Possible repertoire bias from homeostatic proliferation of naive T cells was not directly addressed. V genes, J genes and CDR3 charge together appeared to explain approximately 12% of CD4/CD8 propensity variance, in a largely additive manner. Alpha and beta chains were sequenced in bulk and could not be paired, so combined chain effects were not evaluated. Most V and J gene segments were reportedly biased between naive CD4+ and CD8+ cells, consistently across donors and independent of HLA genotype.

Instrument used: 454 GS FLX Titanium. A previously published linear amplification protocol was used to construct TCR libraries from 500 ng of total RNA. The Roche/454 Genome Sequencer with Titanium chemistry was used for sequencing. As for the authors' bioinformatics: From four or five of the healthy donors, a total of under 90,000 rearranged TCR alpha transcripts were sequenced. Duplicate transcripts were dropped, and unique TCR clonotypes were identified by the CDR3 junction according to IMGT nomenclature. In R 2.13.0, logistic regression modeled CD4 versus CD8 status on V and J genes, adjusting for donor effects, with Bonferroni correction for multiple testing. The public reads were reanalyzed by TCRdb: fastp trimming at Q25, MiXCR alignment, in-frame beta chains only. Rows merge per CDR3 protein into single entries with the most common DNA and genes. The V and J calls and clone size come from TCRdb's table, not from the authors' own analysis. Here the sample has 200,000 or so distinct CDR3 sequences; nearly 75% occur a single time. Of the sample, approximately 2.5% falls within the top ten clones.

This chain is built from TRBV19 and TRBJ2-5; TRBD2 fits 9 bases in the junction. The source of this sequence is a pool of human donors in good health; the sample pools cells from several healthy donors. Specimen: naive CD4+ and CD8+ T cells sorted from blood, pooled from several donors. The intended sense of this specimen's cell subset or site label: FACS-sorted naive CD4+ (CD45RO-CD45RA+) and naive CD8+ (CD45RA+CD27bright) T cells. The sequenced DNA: TGTGCCAGTAGTATAGGAGCTAGCGGGGTCGTGAACTTC. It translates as CASSIGASGVVNF.